The 20 T cell receptor beta chains listed next were all sequenced from one sample in a study of control samples from healthy donors and cancer patients. The data were produced by immunoSEQ multiplex PCR, yet TCRdb's version contains in-frame clones alone and is incomplete. This table has under 150,000 clones, about 87% appearing once. The sample taken for sequencing was blood. The receptor source for this set is a middle-aged man in good health.

J is TRBJ2-1 and V is TRBV28; 8 positions match TRBD2. CDR1 and CDR2 (germline): MDHEN, SYDVKM. J gave up 3 bases and V 10 bases, and 20 bases lay outside the gene matches. There are 18 residues in the CDR3. The CDR3, as DNA: TGTGCCACTATAGAGGGCGGGGGGTTACCGATAATCTACAATGAGCAGTTCTTC. Residues: CATIEGGGLPIIYNEQFF.

The chain uses TRBV28 and TRBJ1-5; 10 nucleotides agree with TRBD1. CDR3 length: 14 residues. The germline V gene encodes CDR1 MDHEN and CDR2 SYDVKM. V lost 7 bases, J lost 5 bases, and 5 bases stayed unmatched. The CDR3 DNA reads TGTGCCAGCATCGGTGGGACAGGGGATCAGCCCCAGCATTTT. It yields the protein CASIGGTGDQPQHF.

J is TRBJ1-2 and V is TRBV18; the D gene is possibly TRBD1 (5 bases). The CDR3 has 16 amino acids. V dropped 2 bases and J dropped 4 bases, with 17 bases sitting between them. From germline, CDR1 is KGHSH and CDR2 LQKENI. Written as DNA, the CDR3 is TGTGCCAGCTCACCAACCCCTCCGGACATTATCTATGGCTACACCTTC. This encodes CASSPTPPDIIYGYTF.

The CDR3 DNA reads as TGTGCCAGCAGCTTCTGGACAGGGAGCGTCTACGAGCAGTACTTC. Amino acids: CASSFWTGSVYEQYF. The chain joins TRBV7-9 to TRBJ2-7, with 8 bases that match TRBD1. Germline loops: CDR1 SEHNR, CDR2 FQNEAQ (reference sequence). J lost 3 bases, V lost 3 bases, and 7 bases had no gene match. The CDR3 consists of 15 residues.

The chain carries TRBV2 and TRBJ1-2; no reliable D call. Per germline, CDR1 SNHLY and CDR2 FYNNEI. V was trimmed by 0 bases and J by 6 bases, leaving 11 bases between them. CDR3 length: 14 residues. In DNA form, the CDR3 reads TGTGCCAGCAGTGAAGCGGACGGCCGCCATGGCTACACCTTC. Its translation: CASSEADGRHGYTF.

This clone has only a few counts. The V and J genes are TRBV2 and TRBJ2-2, with TRBD1 identical over 11 bases. Germline trimming cut 8 bases from V and 5 bases from J; bases unmatched to any gene: 4. Looked up from germline, CDR1 is SNHLY and CDR2 is FYNNEI. The CDR3 runs to 14 residues. This CDR3 reads CASSGQGVTGELFF. The CDR3 coding sequence is TGTGCCAGCTCGGGACAGGGGGTTACCGGGGAGCTGTTTTTT.

Only one count was recorded for this clone. This chain connects TRBV6-6 to TRBJ1-5; possible D gene TRBD1, 6 bases. This CDR3 contains 16 residues. The germline V and J ends were trimmed by 2 bases and 4 bases, with 15 bases remaining between them. Germline CDR1 is MNHNY and CDR2 is SVGAGI (reference sequence). CDR3 loop: CASSYLTTGGNQPQHF. The CDR3 bases are TGTGCCAGCAGTTACCTGACGACAGGTGGGAATCAGCCCCAGCATTTT.

The chain is built from TRBV4-1 and TRBJ1-5; D is unclear. Deletions cut 0 bases from V and 9 bases from J, with 12 bases between. Per germline, CDR1 MGHRA and CDR2 YSYEKL. The CDR3 has 14 residues. The CDR3 region has the DNA TGCGCCAGCAGCCAAGAGCCCGGGTCCAGGCCCCAGCATTTT. Translating gives CASSQEPGSRPQHF.

The chain recombines TRBV4-1 with TRBJ1-1; D is possibly TRBD1 (5 bases). In germline, CDR1 is MGHRA, CDR2 YSYEKL. This CDR3 comprises 16 residues. V lost 2 bases, J lost 2 bases, and 15 bases lay in between. CDR3 DNA: TGCGCCAGCAGCCAACACCCCCTTACAGGTAACACTGAAGCTTTCTTT. It translates to CASSQHPLTGNTEAFF.

The chain couples TRBV24-1 to TRBJ1-2; 7 nucleotides agree with TRBD1. Germline V lookup: CDR1 KGHDR, CDR2 SFDVKD. The CDR3 totals 15 residues. Trimming removed 4 bases from V and 5 bases from J; junction bases left unmatched: 9. This CDR3 reads CATSDVKQGLYGYTF. The CDR3 coding sequence is TGTGCCACCAGTGACGTGAAACAGGGGTTATATGGCTACACCTTC.

The chain recombines TRBV7-9 with TRBJ1-1; possibly TRBD1 for D (6 bases). The germline V and J ends were trimmed by 5 bases and 6 bases, with 31 bases remaining between them. This CDR3 is 19 amino acids long. Germline V gene data show CDR1 as SEHNR and CDR2 as FQNEAQ (reference sequence). CDR3 sequence (DNA): TGTGCCAGCAGCCCGAGAACATTCGAAACAGGGTTGGTAGACTCTGAAGCTTTCTTT. Translation: CASSPRTFETGLVDSEAFF.

Only one count was recorded for this clone. The chain combines TRBV9 with TRBJ2-1; D is undetermined. Germline V CDR1 and CDR2: SGDLS, YYNGEE. V dropped 0 bases and J dropped 8 bases, with 3 bases sitting between them. The CDR3 is made up of 11 amino acids. CDR3 protein: CASSVDYEQFF. Written as DNA, the CDR3 is TGTGCCAGCAGCGTAGATTATGAGCAGTTCTTC.

The chain has TRBV3-1 (or the pseudogene TRBV3-2) and TRBJ1-3, with TRBD1 matching over 7 bases. The J segment lost 0 bases and the V segment lost 4 bases, leaving 6 bases of the junction unmatched. The CDR3 length is 16 residues. Germline V lookup: CDR1 LGHDT, CDR2 YNNKEL (reference sequence). The CDR3 loop is CASSPRGGYSGNTIYF. CDR3 DNA sequence: TGTGCCAGCAGCCCCAGGGGGGGGTACTCTGGAAACACCATATATTTT.

The chain links TRBV6-4 to TRBJ2-6; 7 bases agree with TRBD1. The CDR3 is 15 residues long. Trimming took 6 bases from V and 4 from J; bases not matched to a gene: 6. Germline-derived CDR1 and CDR2 are MRHNA and SNTAGT. The CDR3 DNA is TGTGCCAGCAGCGATACAGGGGCCGGGGCCAACGTCCTGACTTTC. It encodes CASSDTGAGANVLTF.

This clone was detected a few times. The same CDR3 also results from other DNA sequences found in this sample. This sequence joins TRBV5-4 and TRBJ1-5; D is undetermined. Germline values: CDR1 SGHNT, CDR2 YYREEE (reference sequence). V gave up 2 bases and J gave up 1 base, with 7 bases separating them. This CDR3 contains 14 residues. The CDR3 DNA is TGTGCCAGCAGCTTAGGAGGGAGCAATCAGCCCCAGCATTTT. This sequence encodes CASSLGGSNQPQHF. Full variable domain (rest looked up from reference TRBV5-4 and TRBJ1-5): ETGVTQSPTHLIKTRGQQVTLRCSSQSGHNTVSWYQQALGQGPQFIFQYYREEENGRGNFPPRFSGLQFPNYSSELNVNALELDDSALYLCASSLGGSNQPQHFGDGTRLSIL.

This clone was seen only once. The chain carries TRBV10-2 and TRBJ2-7; 8 bases match TRBD2. From germline, CDR1 is WSHSY and CDR2 SAAADI. V lost 8 bases, J lost 2 bases, and 2 bases stayed unmatched. This CDR3 comprises 12 residues. The CDR3 coding sequence is TGCGCCAGCGCCGGGGGGGCCTACGAGCAGTACTTC. Residues: CASAGGAYEQYF.

This chain uses TRBV7-9 with TRBJ1-1; D is undetermined. The V gene's germline CDR1 is SEHNR and CDR2 FQNEAQ (reference sequence). The CDR3 length is 14 residues. The V end lost 7 bases, the J end lost 4 bases, and 16 bases lay between the germline ends. The CDR3 loop is CASTFAGAFTEAFF. DNA of the CDR3: TGTGCCAGCACCTTCGCGGGCGCTTTCACTGAAGCTTTCTTT.

The chain combines TRBV3-1 (or the pseudogene TRBV3-2) with TRBJ1-1; D unresolved. The CDR3 is 15 residues long. Germline CDR1 and CDR2: LGHDT and YNNKEL (reference sequence). Trimming removed 0 bases from V and 0 bases from J, with 8 bases in between. CDR3 bases: TGTGCCAGCAGCCAAGATTGGCAGCTGAACACTGAAGCTTTCTTT. Its protein is CASSQDWQLNTEAFF.

The gene calls are TRBV7-3 and TRBJ2-3; TRBD2 agrees at 11 bases. The CDR3 is made up of 14 amino acids. CDR1 SGHTA and CDR2 FQGTGA come from the germline V gene. V was clipped by 3 bases and J by 5 bases; unmatched bases: 1. The CDR3 DNA reads TGTGCCAGCAGCTTCGGACTAGCGGGAGATACGCAGTATTTT. Translation gives CASSFGLAGDTQYF.

The chain has TRBV7-9 and TRBJ2-1; no reliable D call. The V and J ends lost 5 bases and 6 bases respectively, with 8 bases between them. The CDR3 sequence is 12 residues long. The germline V gene encodes CDR1 SEHNR and CDR2 FQNEAQ (reference sequence). CDR3 nucleotides: TGTGCCAGCAGCCCAACAGTCAATGAGCAGTTCTTC. This encodes CASSPTVNEQFF.